This entry concerns a single T cell receptor (beta chain). Its antigen is currently not known. There are no base qualities to consult, and no much larger clone falls within one base. These data are taken from a study of CD8 T cells in ankylosing spondylitis (dated by TCRdb to the late 2010s). For the study in its entirety: To find TCR variants linked to disease, the study profiled T cell receptor beta repertoires in ankylosing spondylitis patients and healthy donors. The full study cohort comprised around 25 ankylosing spondylitis patients and 85 to 120 healthy donors. Peripheral blood was sampled, and synovial fluid was also collected from ankylosing spondylitis patients.

On the study overall, not on this receptor specifically: Some of the motif variants had been reported before in the synovial fluid and blood of reactive arthritis patients, a finding that suggests common disease-initiation mechanisms. In peripheral blood, the disease-linked clones were found at relatively low frequencies and had a CD8+ phenotype. The disease-linked clones were reported to be significantly enriched in matched synovial fluid samples from ankylosing spondylitis patients. Blood from ankylosing spondylitis patients appeared to be characterized by a TCR beta motif made up of several highly homologous amino acid variants.

V and J are truncated by 3 bases and 8 bases respectively, leaving an intervening sequence of 9 bases. From the germline V gene, CDR1 is SGHTA and CDR2 is FQGTGA. From cysteine to phenylalanine, the CDR3 is 12 amino acids long. Only the CDR3 portion is preserved as DNA: 36 bases, with reading frame beginning at the first base. The sequencer was an Illumina HiSeq 2500. TCR beta libraries were prepared by quantitative 5'-RACE with molecular barcodes. From the authors' description of their analysis: Disease-linked TCR variants were identified with a new computational method built on a probabilistic model of VDJ rearrangement. The public reads were reprocessed in TCRdb via fastp at Q25 and MiXCR, keeping in-frame beta chains. Duplicate CDR3 protein sequences are folded into a single record with the most common DNA and genes. The V and J calls here are based on TCRdb, not the publication. For this sample there are around 770,000 distinct CDR3 sequences; about an eighth appear just once. The ten largest clones capture approximately 0.5% of the sample.

This clonotype was obtained from a male donor with ankylosing spondylitis. Sequences were obtained from blood, either unsorted or a sorted T cell fraction (not recorded which). The chain employs TRBV7-3 and TRBJ2-3, with the D call perhaps TRBD1 or TRBD2, each one matching 5 bases. The encoded CDR3 is CASSFDGGTQYF. The bases are TGTGCCAGCAGCTTCGATGGGGGTACGCAGTATTTT.